Detailed here is one T cell receptor (beta chain). The antigen is unknown. The CDR3 is 17 amino acids. CDR1 is KGHSH and CDR2 is LQKENI in the germline V gene. J lost 6 bases, V lost 1 base, and 12 bases had no gene match. Assay used: immunoSEQ multiplex PCR; TCRdb lists only in-frame clones, some missing. This repertoire shows approximately 60,000 clones, 80% to 95% found once; its top ten account for 4.5% to 6%. The record originates from a study of cytomegalovirus exposure and HLA in healthy donors. Study-level information: The 95 to 150 validation repertoires, a later analysis reported, used the same platform as the approximately 700 first-cohort repertoires. General study points: In vitro checks showed that a few CMV-associated chains really do target CMV antigens. Cytomegalovirus association was listed for 164 TCR beta chains. Reportedly, cytomegalovirus status was diagnosed with high sensitivity and specificity.

The specimen was PBMCs. The sequence derives from a woman between 18 and 29 years old in good health and CMV-seronegative. The chain joins TRBV18 to TRBJ1-2, with 9 bases lining up with TRBD1. CDR3 amino acids: CASSPQDRGQVWDGYTF. As DNA, the CDR3 is TGTGCCAGCTCACCACAGGACAGGGGTCAAGTTTGGGATGGCTACACCTTC.